A single sample is the source of the 15 T cell receptor beta chains below, sequenced in a study of monozygotic twins with inflammatory bowel disease. TCRdb reprocessed the 5' RACE reads, keeping one entry per CDR3 protein, no DNA. The sample data list around 97,000 distinct CDR3 sequences. Sequenced input: blood. These receptors originate from a human donor with ulcerative colitis or Crohn's disease, or a healthy co-twin of an affected twin (not recorded which).

This chain uses TRBV28 with TRBJ2-6; the D gene TCRdb calls, TRBD1, cannot be checked with no DNA. The germline V gene encodes CDR1 MDHEN and CDR2 SYDVKM. This CDR3 spans 17 amino acids. The CDR3 loop is CASSLNRVETGANVLTF.

The V gene is TRBV7-9, the J gene TRBJ1-5; lacking DNA, the TRBD1 call made by TCRdb goes unchecked. The germline CDR1 and CDR2 sequences are SEHNR and FQNEAQ (reference sequence). This CDR3 comprises 13 residues. CDR3 region: CASSPDRRQPQHF.

The chain links TRBV6-5 to TRBJ2-1; TCRdb selects TRBD1, and the lack of DNA leaves this call unchecked. The CDR3 consists of 16 residues. The germline V gene encodes CDR1 MNHEY and CDR2 SVGAGI. CDR3 protein: CASSYHGTPSDNEQFF.

The rearrangement links TRBV4-1 to TRBJ2-7; TCRdb returns TRBD2, unconfirmable since there is no DNA. The CDR3 totals 16 residues. The germline gives CDR1 MGHRA, CDR2 YSYEKL. This chain's CDR3 is CASSQNFGTPRDEQYF.

The chain combines TRBV7-2 with TRBJ1-5. Germline V gene sequence: CDR1 SGHTA, CDR2 FQGNSA. The CDR3 is 17 residues long. This CDR3 reads CASTMGETVDSNQPQHF.

The chain is built from TRBV4-1 and TRBJ2-3; no DNA is available, so the TRBD1 call from TCRdb remains unchecked. In germline, CDR1 is MGHRA, CDR2 YSYEKL. The CDR3 consists of 14 residues. The CDR3 reads CASSQQGVPDTQYF.

The chain recombines TRBV12-3 or TRBV12-4 with TRBJ2-1; TCRdb indicates TRBD1, and absent DNA this call remains unverified. This CDR3 has 13 residues. The CDR3 sequence is CASHQGVANEQFF.

This chain connects TRBV6-2 or TRBV6-3 to TRBJ2-3; TCRdb's D call of TRBD1 is untestable without DNA. CDR1 and CDR2 (germline): MNHEY, SVGEGT. The CDR3 loop spans 16 amino acids. CDR3: CASSDSSGGRADTQYF.

V usage is TRBV7-7 and J usage is TRBJ2-1; the D call from TCRdb, TRBD2, cannot be confirmed without DNA. This CDR3 is built from 14 residues. From germline, CDR1 is SSHAT and CDR2 FNYEAQ (reference sequence). CDR3 residues: CASSPGGERNEQFF.

V usage is TRBV27 and J usage is TRBJ2-5; no DNA is available, so the TRBD1 call from TCRdb remains unchecked. The CDR3 length is 14 residues. Germline CDR1 and CDR2: MNHEY and SMNVEV (reference sequence). CDR3 sequence: CATRSHSRGGTQYF.

V and J are TRBV20-1 and TRBJ2-4. The CDR3 contains 14 residues. CDR1 is DFQATT and CDR2 is SNEGSKA in the germline V gene (reference sequence). The CDR3 sequence: CSARGSGAKNIQYF.

This chain links TRBV5-1 with TRBJ2-4. This CDR3 region has 16 residues. CDR1 and CDR2 from the germline V gene are SGHRS and YFSETQ. The CDR3 loop is CASSPTDRLAKNIQYF.

The chain joins TRBV5-4 to TRBJ1-1. The CDR3 runs to 14 residues. CDR1 and CDR2 from the germline V gene are SGHNT and YYREEE (reference sequence). The CDR3 protein is CASSSFVANTEAFF. Full variable domain (outside the CDR3, taken from reference TRBV5-4 and TRBJ1-1): ETGVTQSPTHLIKTRGQQVTLRCSSQSGHNTVSWYQQALGQGPQFIFQYYREEENGRGNFPPRFSGLQFPNYSSELNVNALELDDSALYLCASSSFVANTEAFFGQGTRLTVV.

This chain links TRBV20-1 with TRBJ1-4; the TRBD1 assignment by TCRdb is unverifiable without DNA. The germline V gene has CDR1 DFQATT and CDR2 SNEGSKA (reference sequence). The CDR3 consists of 13 residues. The CDR3 protein is CSAREPQGRKLFF.

The rearrangement links TRBV7-2 to TRBJ1-2; TCRdb lists TRBD1, though no DNA is available to test this call. CDR1 is SGHTA and CDR2 is FQGNSA in the germline V gene. This CDR3 is 14 amino acids long. CDR3 amino acids: CASSSNRGGYGYTF.